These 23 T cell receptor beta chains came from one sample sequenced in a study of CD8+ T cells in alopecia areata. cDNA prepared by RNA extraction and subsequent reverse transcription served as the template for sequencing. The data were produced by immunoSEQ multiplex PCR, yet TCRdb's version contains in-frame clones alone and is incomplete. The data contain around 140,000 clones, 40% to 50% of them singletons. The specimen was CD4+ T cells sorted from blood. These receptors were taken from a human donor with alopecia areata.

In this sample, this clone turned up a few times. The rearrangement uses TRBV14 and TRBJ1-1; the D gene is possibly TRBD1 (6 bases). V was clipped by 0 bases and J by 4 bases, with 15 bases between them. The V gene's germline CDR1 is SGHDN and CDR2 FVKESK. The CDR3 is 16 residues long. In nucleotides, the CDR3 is TGTGCCAGCAGCCAAGACAGAGCGGGGGGCCGCACTGAAGCTTTCTTT. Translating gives CASSQDRAGGRTEAFF.

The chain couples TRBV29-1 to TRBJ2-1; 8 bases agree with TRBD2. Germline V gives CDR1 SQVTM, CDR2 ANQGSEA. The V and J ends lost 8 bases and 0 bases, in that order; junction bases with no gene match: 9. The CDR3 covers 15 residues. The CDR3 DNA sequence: TGCAGCTCAGGCTTCAGCGGGAGCTCCTACAATGAGCAGTTCTTC. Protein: CSSGFSGSSYNEQFF.

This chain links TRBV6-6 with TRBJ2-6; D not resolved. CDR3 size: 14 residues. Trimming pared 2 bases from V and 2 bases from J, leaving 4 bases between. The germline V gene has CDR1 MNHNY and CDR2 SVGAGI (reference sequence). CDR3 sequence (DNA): TGTGCCAGCAGTTACACGCCTGGGGCCAACGTCCTGACTTTC. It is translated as CASSYTPGANVLTF.

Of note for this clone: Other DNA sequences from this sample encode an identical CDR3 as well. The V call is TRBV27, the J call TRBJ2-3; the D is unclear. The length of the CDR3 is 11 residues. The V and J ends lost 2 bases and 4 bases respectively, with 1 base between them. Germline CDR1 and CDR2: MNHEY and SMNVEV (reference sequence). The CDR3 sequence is CASSLADTQYF. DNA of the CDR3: TGTGCCAGCAGTTTAGCAGATACGCAGTATTTT.

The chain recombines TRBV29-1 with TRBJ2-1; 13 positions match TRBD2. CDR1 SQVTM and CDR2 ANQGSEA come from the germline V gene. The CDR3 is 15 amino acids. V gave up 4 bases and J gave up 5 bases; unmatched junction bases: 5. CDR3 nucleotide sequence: TGCAGCGTTGCGGGGACTAGCGGGACAAACAATGAGCAGTTCTTC. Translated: CSVAGTSGTNNEQFF.

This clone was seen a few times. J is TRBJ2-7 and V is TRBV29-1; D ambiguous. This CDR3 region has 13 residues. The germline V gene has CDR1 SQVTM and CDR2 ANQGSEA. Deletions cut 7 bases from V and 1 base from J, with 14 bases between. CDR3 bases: TGCAGCGGAGCCTCAAAAAATTCCTACGAGCAGTACTTC. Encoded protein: CSGASKNSYEQYF.

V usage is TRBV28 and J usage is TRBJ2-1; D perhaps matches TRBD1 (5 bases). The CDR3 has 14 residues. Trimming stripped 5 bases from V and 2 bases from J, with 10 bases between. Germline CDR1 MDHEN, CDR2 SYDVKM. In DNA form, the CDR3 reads TGTGCCAGCAGTCCAGGGCCCACCTACAATGAGCAGTTCTTC. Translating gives CASSPGPTYNEQFF.

The CDR3 loop reads CSVQGLARYNEQFF. DNA for the CDR3: TGCAGCGTGCAAGGACTAGCGCGTTACAATGAGCAGTTCTTC. This chain uses TRBV29-1 with TRBJ2-1; 9 bases agree with TRBD2. The junction had 7 bases not matched to a gene; V was cut back by 6 bases and J by 4 bases. The CDR3 sequence is 14 residues long. Germline values: CDR1 SQVTM, CDR2 ANQGSEA.

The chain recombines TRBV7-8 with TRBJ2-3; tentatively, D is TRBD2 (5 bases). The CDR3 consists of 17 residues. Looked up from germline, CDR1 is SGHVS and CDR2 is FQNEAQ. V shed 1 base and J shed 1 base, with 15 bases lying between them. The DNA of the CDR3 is TGTGCCAGCAGCTTAGTGAGGGTCCCTCGAGGCACAGATACGCAGTATTTT. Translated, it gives CASSLVRVPRGTDTQYF. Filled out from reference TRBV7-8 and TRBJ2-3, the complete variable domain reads GAGVSQSPRYKVAKRGQDVALRCDPISGHVSLFWYQQALGQGPEFLTYFQNEAQLDKSGLPSDRFFAERPEGSVSTLKIQRTQQEDSAVYLCASSLVRVPRGTDTQYFGPGTRLTVL.

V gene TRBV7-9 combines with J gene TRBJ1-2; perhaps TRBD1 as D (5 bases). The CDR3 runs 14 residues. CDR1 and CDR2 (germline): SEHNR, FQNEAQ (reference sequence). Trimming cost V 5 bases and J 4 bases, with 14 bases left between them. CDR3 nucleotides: TGTGCCAGCAGCGCCCCGGACGGGGCCTATGGCTACACCTTC. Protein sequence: CASSAPDGAYGYTF. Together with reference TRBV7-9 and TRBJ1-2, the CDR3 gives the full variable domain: DTGVSQNPRHKITKRGQNVTFRCDPISEHNRLYWYRQTLGQGPEFLTYFQNEAQLEKSRLLSDRFSAERPKGSFSTLEIQRTEQGDSAMYLCASSAPDGAYGYTFGSGTRLTVV.

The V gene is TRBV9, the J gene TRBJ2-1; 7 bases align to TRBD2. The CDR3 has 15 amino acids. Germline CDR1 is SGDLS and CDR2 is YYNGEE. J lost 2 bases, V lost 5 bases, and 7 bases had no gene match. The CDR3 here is CASSWASGTYNEQFF. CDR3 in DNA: TGTGCCAGCAGTTGGGCTAGCGGAACCTACAATGAGCAGTTCTTC.

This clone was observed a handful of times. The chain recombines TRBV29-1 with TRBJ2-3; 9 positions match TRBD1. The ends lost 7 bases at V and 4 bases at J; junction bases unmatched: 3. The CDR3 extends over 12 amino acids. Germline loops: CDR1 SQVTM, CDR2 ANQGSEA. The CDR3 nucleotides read TGCAGCGCGGGACAGGGAGCAGATACGCAGTATTTT. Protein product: CSAGQGADTQYF.

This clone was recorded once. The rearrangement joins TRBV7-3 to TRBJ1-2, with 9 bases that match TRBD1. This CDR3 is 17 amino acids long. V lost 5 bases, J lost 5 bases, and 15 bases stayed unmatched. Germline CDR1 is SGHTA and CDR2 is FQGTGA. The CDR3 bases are TGTGCCAGCAGCCTCAGAGGCGGGGACAGGGCGTTTTATGGCTACACCTTC. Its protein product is CASSLRGGDRAFYGYTF.

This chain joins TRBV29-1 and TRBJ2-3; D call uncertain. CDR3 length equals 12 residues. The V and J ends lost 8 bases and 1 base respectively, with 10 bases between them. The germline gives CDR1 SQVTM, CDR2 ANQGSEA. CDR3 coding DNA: TGCAGCTTCTTTGGGGGCACAGATACGCAGTATTTT. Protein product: CSFFGGTDTQYF.

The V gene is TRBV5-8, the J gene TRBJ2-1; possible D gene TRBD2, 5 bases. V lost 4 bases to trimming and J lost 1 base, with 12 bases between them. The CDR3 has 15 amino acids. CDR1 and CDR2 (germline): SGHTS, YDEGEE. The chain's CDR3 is CASSAVVASYNEQFF. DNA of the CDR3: TGTGCCAGCAGCGCCGTGGTAGCGTCCTACAATGAGCAGTTCTTC.

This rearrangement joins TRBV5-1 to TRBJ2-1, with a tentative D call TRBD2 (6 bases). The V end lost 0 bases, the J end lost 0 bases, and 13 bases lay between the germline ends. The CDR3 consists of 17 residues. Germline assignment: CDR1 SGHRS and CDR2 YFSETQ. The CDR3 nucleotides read TGCGCCAGCAGCTTGGTAGTCTGGGGGGACTCCTACAATGAGCAGTTCTTC. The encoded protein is CASSLVVWGDSYNEQFF.

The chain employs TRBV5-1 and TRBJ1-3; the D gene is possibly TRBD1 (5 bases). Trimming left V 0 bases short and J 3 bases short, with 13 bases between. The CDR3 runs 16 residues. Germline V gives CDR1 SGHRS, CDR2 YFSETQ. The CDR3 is CASSLGRGLLGNTIYF. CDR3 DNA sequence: TGCGCCAGCAGCTTGGGTCGGGGCCTTCTTGGAAACACCATATATTTT.

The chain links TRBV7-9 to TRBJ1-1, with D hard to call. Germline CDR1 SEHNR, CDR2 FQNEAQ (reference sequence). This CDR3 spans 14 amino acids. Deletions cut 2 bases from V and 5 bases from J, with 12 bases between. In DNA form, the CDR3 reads TGTGCCAGCAGCTTAAGTATAGAGGTAACTGAAGCTTTCTTT. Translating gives CASSLSIEVTEAFF.

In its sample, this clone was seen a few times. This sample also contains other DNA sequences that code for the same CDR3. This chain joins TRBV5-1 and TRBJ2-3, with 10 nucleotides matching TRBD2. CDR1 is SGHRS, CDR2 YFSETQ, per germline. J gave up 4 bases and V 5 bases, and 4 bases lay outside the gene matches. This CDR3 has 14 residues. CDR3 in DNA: TGCGCCAGCAGTCTAGCGGGAGTTGCAGATACGCAGTATTTT. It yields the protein CASSLAGVADTQYF.

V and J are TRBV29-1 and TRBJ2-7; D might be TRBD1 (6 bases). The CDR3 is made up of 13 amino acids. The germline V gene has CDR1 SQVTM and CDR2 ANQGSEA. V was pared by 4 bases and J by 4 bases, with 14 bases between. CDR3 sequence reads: CSVGGREKYEQYF. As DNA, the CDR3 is TGCAGCGTTGGGGGGCGTGAGAAATACGAGCAGTACTTC.

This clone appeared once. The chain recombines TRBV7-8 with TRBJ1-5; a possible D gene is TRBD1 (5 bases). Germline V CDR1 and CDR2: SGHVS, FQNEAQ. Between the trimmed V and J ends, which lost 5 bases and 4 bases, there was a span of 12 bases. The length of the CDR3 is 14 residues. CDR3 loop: CASSPDSWNQPQHF. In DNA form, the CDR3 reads TGTGCCAGCAGCCCAGACAGTTGGAATCAGCCCCAGCATTTT.

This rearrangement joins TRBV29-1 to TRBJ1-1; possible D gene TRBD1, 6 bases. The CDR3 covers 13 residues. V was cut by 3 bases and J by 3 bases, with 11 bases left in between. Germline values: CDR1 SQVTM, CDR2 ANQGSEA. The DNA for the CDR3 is TGCAGCGTTGAGGGGGCTCTGCACACTGAAGCTTTCTTT. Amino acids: CSVEGALHTEAFF.

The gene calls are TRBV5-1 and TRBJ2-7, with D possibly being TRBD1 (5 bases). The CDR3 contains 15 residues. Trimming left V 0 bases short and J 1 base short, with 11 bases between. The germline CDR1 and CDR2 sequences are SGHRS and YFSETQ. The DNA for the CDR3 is TGCGCCAGCAGCTTGGATCCAGGGTTTTCCTACGAGCAGTACTTC. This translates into CASSLDPGFSYEQYF.